This T cell receptor (beta chain) stems from a study of shared clonotypes between healthy human individuals. The assay was carried out at the deep level. Every subset's genomic DNA went evenly onto several immunoSEQ plates. Assay used: immunoSEQ multiplex PCR; TCRdb lists only in-frame clones, some missing. The data hold around 2.1 million clones, with just over 90% observed a single time. Selected positively for CCR7 and CD45RO-negative, naive CD8 cells excluded terminally differentiated effector memory CD45RA+ cells. Germline V gene data show CDR1 as SEHNR and CDR2 as FQNEAQ (reference sequence). This CDR3 region has 16 residues. Trimming left V 6 bases short and J 0 bases short, with 17 bases between.

The clonotype was recovered from a man aged 18-30 years in good health. Some clones in this sample may be carry-over from other donors' samples. The V gene is TRBV7-9, the J gene TRBJ1-1; D may be TRBD1 (6 bases). Sequencing was carried out using naive CD8+ T cells from PBMCs. In DNA, the CDR3 is TGTGCCAGCAGTGACATGAGAGGGGGGATGAACACTGAAGCTTTCTTT. This sequence encodes CASSDMRGGMNTEAFF. Full variable domain (missing parts from reference TRBV7-9 and TRBJ1-1): DTGVSQNPRHKITKRGQNVTFRCDPISEHNRLYWYRQTLGQGPEFLTYFQNEAQLEKSRLLSDRFSAERPKGSFSTLEIQRTEQGDSAMYLCASSDMRGGMNTEAFFGQGTRLTVV.